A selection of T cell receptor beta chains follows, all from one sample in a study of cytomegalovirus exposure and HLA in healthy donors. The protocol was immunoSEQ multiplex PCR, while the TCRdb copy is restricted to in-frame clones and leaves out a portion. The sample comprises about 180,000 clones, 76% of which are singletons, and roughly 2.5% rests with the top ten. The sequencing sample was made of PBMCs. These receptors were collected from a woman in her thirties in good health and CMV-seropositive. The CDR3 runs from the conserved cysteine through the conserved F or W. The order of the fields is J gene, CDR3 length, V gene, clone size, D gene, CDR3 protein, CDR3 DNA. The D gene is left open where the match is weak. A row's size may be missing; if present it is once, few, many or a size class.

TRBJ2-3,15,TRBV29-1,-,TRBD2,CSVVGGGTSTDTQYF,TGCAGCGTTGTGGGCGGGGGGACCAGCACAGATACGCAGTATTTT
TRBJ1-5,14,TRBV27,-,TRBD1,CASKGTGGNQPQHF,TGTGCCAGCAAGGGGACAGGGGGCAATCAGCCCCAGCATTTT
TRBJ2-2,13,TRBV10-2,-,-,CASSKQGGGELFF,TGCGCCAGCAGTAAACAGGGTGGCGGGGAGCTGTTTTTT
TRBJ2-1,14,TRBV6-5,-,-,CASMAQGIGNEQFF,TGTGCCAGCATGGCACAGGGAATTGGGAATGAGCAGTTCTTC
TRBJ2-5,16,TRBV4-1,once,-,CASSQTGGTLQETQYF,TGCGCCAGCAGCCAGACAGGTGGGACCCTACAAGAGACCCAGTACTTC
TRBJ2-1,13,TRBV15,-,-,CATSMRTYNEQFF,TGTGCCACCAGCATGCGGACCTACAATGAGCAGTTCTTC
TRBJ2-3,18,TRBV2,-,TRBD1,CASSDWSRGHRDTDTQYF,TGTGCCAGCAGTGACTGGTCCAGGGGGCATCGAGACACAGATACGCAGTATTTT
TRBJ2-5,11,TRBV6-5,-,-,CASSHTETQYF,TGTGCCAGCAGCCACACGGAGACCCAGTACTTC
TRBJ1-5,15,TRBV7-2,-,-,CASSLMADSNQPQHF,TGTGCCAGCAGCTTGATGGCAGATAGCAATCAGCCCCAGCATTTT
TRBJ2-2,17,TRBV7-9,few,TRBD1,CASSQDSGTGYAGELFF,TGTGCCAGCAGCCAGGACTCGGGGACAGGGTACGCCGGGGAGCTGTTTTTT
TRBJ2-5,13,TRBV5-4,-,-,CASSYSGGETQYF,TGTGCCAGCAGTTATAGCGGCGGTGAGACCCAGTACTTC
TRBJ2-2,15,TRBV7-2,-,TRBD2,CASSLVLAGGGELFF,TGTGCCAGCAGCTTAGTACTAGCGGGTGGCGGGGAGCTGTTTTTT
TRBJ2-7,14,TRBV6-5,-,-,CASSYRLPPYEQYF,TGTGCCAGCAGTTACAGACTCCCCCCCTACGAGCAGTACTTC
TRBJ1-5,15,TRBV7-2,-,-,CASSSSWGGNQPQHF,TGTGCCAGCAGCTCCTCCTGGGGGGGCAATCAGCCCCAGCATTTT
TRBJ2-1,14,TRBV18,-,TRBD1,CASSGTGYYNEQFF,TGTGCCAGCTCAGGGACAGGTTATTACAATGAGCAGTTCTTC
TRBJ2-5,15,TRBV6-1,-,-,CASSVSGTSQETQYF,TGTGCCAGCAGTGTTTCGGGGACTTCCCAAGAGACCCAGTACTTC
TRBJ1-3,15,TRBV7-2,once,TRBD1,CASSPQGVSGNTIYF,TGTGCCAGCAGTCCACAGGGGGTCTCTGGAAACACCATATATTTT
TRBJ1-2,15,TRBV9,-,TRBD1,CASSVDPTGDYGYTF,TGTGCCAGCAGCGTAGACCCCACAGGGGACTATGGCTACACCTTC
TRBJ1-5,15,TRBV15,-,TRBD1,CATSGHRGENQPQHF,TGTGCCACCAGCGGTCACAGGGGAGAGAATCAGCCCCAGCATTTT
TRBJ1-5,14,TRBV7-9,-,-,CASRGEGRNQPQHF,TGTGCCAGCAGGGGGGAGGGTCGGAATCAGCCCCAGCATTTT
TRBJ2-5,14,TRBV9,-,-,CASSVGPSGETQYF,TGTGCCAGCAGCGTAGGCCCCAGCGGGGAGACCCAGTACTTC
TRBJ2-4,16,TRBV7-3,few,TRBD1,CASSPTTGTGGHIQYF,TGTGCCAGCAGCCCTACGACCGGGACAGGGGGCCACATTCAGTACTTC
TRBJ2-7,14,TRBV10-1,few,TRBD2,CASIEGSGGNEQYF,TGCGCCAGCATCGAGGGTAGCGGGGGGAACGAGCAGTACTTC
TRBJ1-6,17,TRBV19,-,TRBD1,CASSTDRGSGASSPLHF,TGTGCCAGTAGTACGGACAGGGGATCAGGGGCGAGTTCACCCCTCCACTTT
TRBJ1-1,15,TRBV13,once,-,CASSLEPRGNTEAFF,TGTGCCAGCAGCTTAGAGCCGAGAGGAAACACTGAAGCTTTCTTT
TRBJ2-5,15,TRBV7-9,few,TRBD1,CASSLPGQESETQYF,TGTGCCAGCAGCTTACCGGGACAGGAGTCAGAGACCCAGTACTTC
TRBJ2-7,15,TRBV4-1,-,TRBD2,CASSRTSGGANEQYF,TGCGCCAGCAGCCGGACTAGCGGGGGGGCCAACGAGCAGTACTTC
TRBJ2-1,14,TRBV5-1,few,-,CASSFRGAQDEQFF,TGCGCCAGCAGCTTCCGGGGGGCGCAAGATGAGCAGTTCTTC